What follows are 17 T cell receptor beta chains derived from one specimen sequenced in a study of blood T cell repertoires in COVID-19. Profiled with immunoSEQ multiplex PCR; TCRdb holds only in-frame clones, not every one. The sample lists roughly 200,000 clones; under 90% were seen once. The sample consisted of peripheral blood. These receptors were obtained from an older person with COVID-19, enrolled during active disease.

The chain carries TRBV29-1 and TRBJ1-5; D ambiguous. From germline, CDR1 is SQVTM and CDR2 ANQGSEA. This CDR3 is built from 12 residues. With 7 bases removed from V and 4 bases from J, the gap between germline ends came to 11 bases. CDR3 DNA: TGCAGCGCCTCGGAGTTTAATCAGCCCCAGCATTTT. It encodes CSASEFNQPQHF.

This clone was seen only once. V is TRBV14 and J is TRBJ1-2; D not resolved. Per the germline V gene, CDR1 is SGHDN and CDR2 is FVKESK. The V gene lost 1 base and the J gene lost 6 bases, with 15 bases spanning the gap. The CDR3 is 15 residues long. CDR3 in DNA: TGTGCCAGCAGCCAAGGTTACCGGAGTCCGGATGGCTACACCTTC. Amino acids: CASSQGYRSPDGYTF. Full variable domain (outside the CDR3, taken from reference TRBV14 and TRBJ1-2): EAGVTQFPSHSVIEKGQTVTLRCDPISGHDNLYWYRRVMGKEIKFLLHFVKESKQDESGMPNNRFLAERTGGTYSTLKVQPAELEDSGVYFCASSQGYRSPDGYTFGSGTRLTVV.

The chain joins TRBV2 to TRBJ1-1, with TRBD1 matching 8 bases. V shed 6 bases and J 3 bases; nucleotides not matched to a gene: 9. The germline gives CDR1 SNHLY, CDR2 FYNNEI. The CDR3 is made up of 15 amino acids. For the CDR3, the DNA is TGTGCCAGCAGAAACAGGGGGACGACAGACACTGAAGCTTTCTTT. Amino acid sequence: CASRNRGTTDTEAFF.

The chain links TRBV6-5 to TRBJ2-1, with D possibly TRBD2 on 5 matching bases. The CDR3 is 16 amino acids. V was pared by 4 bases and J by 3 bases, with 16 bases between. Germline CDR1 is MNHEY and CDR2 is SVGAGI. CDR3 residues: CASSSSSESYYNEQFF. CDR3 in DNA: TGTGCCAGCAGTTCCAGTAGCGAATCTTACTACAATGAGCAGTTCTTC.

The CDR3 bases are TGTGCCAGCAGTCCCTCCCAGCGAGGGAGGAGTTGGTTGGGAGCCTACAATGAGCAGTTCTTC. Its translation: CASSPSQRGRSWLGAYNEQFF. The V gene is TRBV27, the J gene TRBJ2-1; TRBD2 might be the D (6 bases). Trimming took 5 bases from V and 2 from J, leaving 31 bases between them. Germline-derived CDR1 and CDR2 are MNHEY and SMNVEV (reference sequence). The CDR3 covers 21 residues.

The chain recombines TRBV28 with TRBJ2-7; 8 nucleotides line up with TRBD1. This CDR3 is built from 19 residues. CDR1 MDHEN and CDR2 SYDVKM come from the germline V gene. V lost 2 bases to trimming and J lost 4 bases; unmatched junction nucleotides: 19. For the CDR3, the DNA is TGTGCCAGCAGTTTACGCCGACAGGGGTCAGGGTATACGGGATACGAGCAGTACTTC. The encoded protein is CASSLRRQGSGYTGYEQYF.

The gene calls are TRBV19 and TRBJ2-5; no firm D call. The CDR3 sequence is 13 residues long. Per the germline V gene, CDR1 is LNHDA and CDR2 is SQIVND (reference sequence). The germline V and J ends were trimmed by 2 bases and 3 bases, with 7 bases remaining between them. The DNA of the CDR3 is TGTGCCAGTAGTATATCAAGAGAAGAGACCCAGTACTTC. Translation gives CASSISREETQYF.

The CDR3 DNA follows: TGTGCCAGTAGTATAGTTGGGCAGAGCAATCAGCCCCAGCATTTT. Translation: CASSIVGQSNQPQHF. This chain connects TRBV19 to TRBJ1-5; D is unresolved. Germline assignment: CDR1 LNHDA and CDR2 SQIVND (reference sequence). The V end lost 1 base, the J end lost 1 base, and 8 bases lay between the germline ends. The CDR3 length is 15 residues.

The chain joins TRBV30 to TRBJ1-1; a weak D match, TRBD1 (6 bases). The CDR3 is 12 residues long. Trimming stripped 1 base from V and 3 bases from J, with 6 bases between. Germline V CDR1 and CDR2: GTSNPN, SVGIG (reference sequence). The CDR3 nucleotides read TGTGCCTGGAGTGCAGGGGACACTGAAGCTTTCTTT. It is translated as CAWSAGDTEAFF.

The J gene is TRBJ2-1, the V gene TRBV7-2; the match to TRBD2 covers 14 bases. The CDR3 consists of 18 residues. The germline V gene has CDR1 SGHTA and CDR2 FQGNSA. V lost 4 bases and J lost 5; bases outside the gene matches: 10. For the CDR3, the DNA is TGTGCCAGCAGCTCCGCAAGACTAGCGGGAGGGCCGAACAATGAGCAGTTCTTC. This gives the protein CASSSARLAGGPNNEQFF.

This chain connects TRBV5-1 to TRBJ2-3; no clear D. The CDR3 runs to 14 residues. Germline CDR1 SGHRS, CDR2 YFSETQ. Trimming cost V 2 bases and J 4 bases, with 11 bases left between them. The CDR3 here is CASSFGLFADTQYF. The CDR3 DNA is TGCGCCAGCAGCTTTGGTCTATTCGCAGATACGCAGTATTTT. Complete variable domain (other parts from reference TRBV5-1 and TRBJ2-3): KAGVTQTPRYLIKTRGQQVTLSCSPISGHRSVSWYQQTPGQGLQFLFEYFSETQRNKGNFPGRFSGRQFSNSRSEMNVSTLELGDSALYLCASSFGLFADTQYFGPGTRLTVL.

The chain joins TRBV5-8 to TRBJ1-2; tentatively, D is TRBD1 (5 bases). This CDR3 has 12 amino acids. Germline CDR1 and CDR2: SGHTS and YDEGEE. V was clipped by 5 bases and J by 8 bases, with 13 bases between them. In nucleotides, the CDR3 is TGTGCCAGCAGTCCAGGGTCTTGGGGCTACACCTTC. Residues: CASSPGSWGYTF.

This chain links TRBV6-5 with TRBJ1-5, with unresolved D. This CDR3 is built from 13 residues. The V gene's germline CDR1 is MNHEY and CDR2 SVGAGI. Trimming stripped 2 bases from V and 7 bases from J, with 9 bases between. The CDR3 spells CASSYGRHQPQHF. The CDR3 DNA sequence: TGTGCCAGCAGTTACGGCAGGCACCAGCCCCAGCATTTT.

The chain uses TRBV14 and TRBJ1-3, with 7 bases that match TRBD1. The CDR3 consists of 17 residues. Looked up from germline, CDR1 is SGHDN and CDR2 is FVKESK. V dropped 0 bases and J dropped 5; count of bases not matched to a gene: 10. The CDR3 reads CASSQELTGRKRNTIYF. In DNA, the CDR3 is TGTGCCAGCAGCCAAGAACTGACAGGGAGGAAGAGAAACACCATATATTTT.

The chain couples TRBV4-3 to TRBJ2-1; 8 bases align to TRBD1. Germline V gives CDR1 LGHNA, CDR2 YSLEER. J lost 4 bases, V lost 2 bases, and 10 bases had no gene match. This CDR3 spans 17 amino acids. This chain's CDR3 is CASSQNSGTGKYNEQFF. The CDR3 DNA is TGCGCCAGCAGCCAAAACTCCGGGACAGGCAAATACAATGAGCAGTTCTTC.

This sequence joins TRBV9 and TRBJ1-1; D is undetermined. The germline CDR1 and CDR2 sequences are SGDLS and YYNGEE. V lost 0 bases, J lost 0 bases, and 3 bases lay in between. This CDR3 has 13 amino acids. The chain's CDR3 is CASSVVMNTEAFF. The CDR3 nucleotides read TGTGCCAGCAGCGTAGTCATGAACACTGAAGCTTTCTTT.

In its sample, this clone was seen once. The chain uses TRBV19 and TRBJ2-1; 8 bases are shared with TRBD2. The CDR3 length is 16 residues. Germline V lookup: CDR1 LNHDA, CDR2 SQIVND (reference sequence). V trimming: 1 base; J trimming: 7 bases; junction bases outside the gene matches: 9. The CDR3 DNA sequence: TGTGCCAGTAGTATAGTGGGGGCGGGAGGATTGAATGAGCAGTTCTTC. Amino acids: CASSIVGAGGLNEQFF.